These T cell receptor beta chains were read from a single sample in a study of cytomegalovirus exposure and HLA in healthy donors. Method: immunoSEQ multiplex PCR; TCRdb's copy keeps in-frame clones and lacks some. The data show about 180,000 clones, approximately 81% seen once. The sample taken for sequencing was PBMCs. The receptors come from a woman in her twenties or thirties in good health and CMV-seronegative. Each CDR3 is given with its conserved first and last residue. Each record gives: J gene, V gene, CDR3 protein.

TRBJ2-7,TRBV7-8,CASSWGLAGGLSSYEQYF
TRBJ2-5,TRBV9,CASSVVTGSQETQYF
TRBJ1-2,TRBV7-8,CASSAGLGQGTF
TRBJ1-6,TRBV5-1,CASSLAGKDSPLHF
TRBJ2-3,TRBV18,CASSPWTGVSDTDTQYF
TRBJ2-1,TRBV7-7,CASSLDTGVYGEQFF
TRBJ1-1,TRBV28,CASRLTGGPEAFF
TRBJ1-4,TRBV28,CASSRGGSTNEKLFF
TRBJ1-1,TRBV10-3,CAISEQQGTEAFF
TRBJ2-6,TRBV5-6,CASSRSGTGFSGANVLTF
TRBJ2-1,TRBV11-3,CASSSGLSYNEQFF
TRBJ1-2,TRBV18,CASSPGQADYGYTF
TRBJ2-3,TRBV5-4,CASSSEGGQAADTQYF
TRBJ1-4,TRBV28,CASSIDTINLFF
TRBJ2-1,TRBV6-4,CASSDSGRGPESVYNEQFF
TRBJ1-6,TRBV4-2,CASSQETGVGSPLHF
TRBJ2-2,TRBV29-1,CSVELARANTGELFF
TRBJ1-2,TRBV30,CAWTVGVGTVNYGYTF
TRBJ2-5,TRBV2,CASSDGRKETQYF
TRBJ1-2,TRBV28,CASWNDRYYTF
TRBJ2-3,TRBV9,CASSPSVSSADTQYF
.,TRBV28,CASSSILRTSGSTAYEQYF
TRBJ2-1,TRBV11-2,CASSAILAGGYNEQFF
TRBJ2-7,TRBV18,CASSPLDKTYEQYF
TRBJ1-5,TRBV6-5,CASSSHLSQPQHF
.,TRBV28,CASSPQRGSYEQYF
TRBJ2-4,TRBV7-2,CASSSRTENIQYF
TRBJ2-7,TRBV19,CASSMGTPSYEQYF
TRBJ2-1,TRBV2,CASSEGASGGPWGEQFF
TRBJ1-3,TRBV7-2,CASSFSEAGSGNTIYF
TRBJ2-7,TRBV6-5,CASSYLAGAGEQYF
TRBJ2-7,TRBV7-9,CASSREASGSSEQYF
TRBJ1-3,TRBV28,CASSRTNTIYF
TRBJ2-5,TRBV29-1,CSVEGGQGQTQYF
TRBJ2-7,TRBV7-9,CASIEAVDGSSYEQYF
TRBJ2-7,TRBV11-2,CASSSGTGVYEQYF
TRBJ1-6,TRBV9,CASSVEGAAVGNSPLHF
TRBJ1-2,TRBV7-9,CASSLGHGGNGYTF
TRBJ1-2,TRBV7-8,CASSLARDGENYGYTF
TRBJ1-5,TRBV9,CASSVDWGGQPQHF
TRBJ2-3,TRBV5-1,CASSLVPGSTDTQYF
TRBJ1-3,TRBV30,CAWSVWDRGRLSSGNTIYF
TRBJ2-5,TRBV9,CASSVDLGQETQYF
TRBJ2-7,TRBV9,CASSTGPGTGSYEQYF
TRBJ2-1,TRBV9,CASNVRLAGERIGNEQFF
TRBJ2-7,TRBV7-2,CASSSRDRDEQYF
TRBJ2-5,TRBV28,CASSLRTGTSQETQYF
TRBJ1-3,TRBV6-1,CASSETGYGNTIYF
TRBJ2-7,TRBV20-1,CSAAYGYEQYF
TRBJ1-5,TRBV28,CASSRWGESNQPQHF
TRBJ2-7,TRBV25-1,CASRTSGSGEQYF
TRBJ2-1,TRBV30,CAWSVGRTSGSPSNEQFF
TRBJ1-4,TRBV27,CASSPLPVPGYEKLFF
TRBJ2-2,TRBV2,CASKDRGGLTGELFF
TRBJ2-5,TRBV5-1,CASSPDGQGAGTQYF